This TCR beta chain derives from a study of cytomegalovirus exposure and HLA in healthy donors. Germline V gives CDR1 MRHNA, CDR2 SNTAGT. The CDR3 is 15 residues long. With 2 bases clipped from V and 3 bases from J, the junction kept 3 bases outside the gene matches. Here immunoSEQ multiplex PCR was the method, and the copy in TCRdb shows in-frame clones only, minus some. The sample records 45,000 to 70,000 clones, roughly nine tenths being singletons. Sequencing was carried out using PBMCs. The TCR sequence derives from a man between 18 and 35 years old in good health and CMV-seronegative. The chain carries TRBV6-4 and TRBJ2-3; 9 bases match TRBD2. The CDR3 nucleotides are TGTGCCAGCAGTGACGGGACTAGCCCAACAGATACGCAGTATTTT. Amino acids: CASSDGTSPTDTQYF.